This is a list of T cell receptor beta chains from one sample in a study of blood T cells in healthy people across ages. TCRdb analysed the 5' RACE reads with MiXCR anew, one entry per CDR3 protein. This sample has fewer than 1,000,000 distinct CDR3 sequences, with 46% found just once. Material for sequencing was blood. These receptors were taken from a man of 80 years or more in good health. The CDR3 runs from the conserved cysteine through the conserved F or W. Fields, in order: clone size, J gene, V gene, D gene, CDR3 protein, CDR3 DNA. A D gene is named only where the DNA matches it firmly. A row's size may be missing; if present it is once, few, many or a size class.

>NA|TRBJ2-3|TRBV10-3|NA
CAINYGGDTQYF
TGTGCCATCAACTATGGGGGAGATACGCAGTATTTT
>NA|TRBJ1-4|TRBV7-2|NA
CASSSRAAFEKLFF
TGTGCCAGCAGCTCCCGGGCAGCCTTTGAAAAACTGTTTTTT
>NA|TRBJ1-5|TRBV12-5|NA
CASGLGSNQPQHF
TGTGCTAGTGGTTTGGGGAGCAATCAGCCCCAGCATTTT
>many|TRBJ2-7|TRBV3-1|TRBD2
CASRKGLAELYEQYF
TGTGCCAGCAGGAAAGGACTAGCGGAGCTCTACGAGCAGTACTTC
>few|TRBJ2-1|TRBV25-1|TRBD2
CASTLAGVGNEQFF
TGTGCCAGCACTCTAGCGGGAGTAGGAAATGAGCAGTTCTTC
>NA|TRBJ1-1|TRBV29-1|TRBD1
CSHMGQRNTEAFF
TGCAGCCATATGGGACAGAGGAACACTGAAGCTTTCTTT
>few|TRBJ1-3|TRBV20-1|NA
CSARGPWNSGNTIYF
TGCAGTGCTAGAGGGCCCTGGAACTCTGGAAACACCATATATTTT
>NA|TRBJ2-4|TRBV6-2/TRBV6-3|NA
CASRPNKKNIQYF
TGTGCCAGCAGGCCGAACAAAAAAAACATTCAGTACTTC
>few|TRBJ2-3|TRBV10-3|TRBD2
CATRLAGESDTQYF
TGTGCCACTCGCCTAGCGGGAGAGTCAGATACGCAGTATTTT
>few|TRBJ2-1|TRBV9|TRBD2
CASSVGLAAPLEQFF
TGTGCCAGCAGCGTGGGACTAGCGGCCCCACTTGAGCAGTTCTTC
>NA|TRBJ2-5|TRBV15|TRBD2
CATSAGLAGPETQYF
TGTGCCACCAGCGCAGGACTAGCGGGACCCGAGACCCAGTACTTC
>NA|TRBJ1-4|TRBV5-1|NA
CASSSALGNEKLFF
TGCGCCAGCAGCTCGGCCCTGGGAAATGAAAAACTGTTTTTT
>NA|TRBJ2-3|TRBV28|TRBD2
CASRPSRPSGRDGQYF
TGTGCCAGCAGGCCATCCCGGCCTAGCGGGAGGGATGGGCAGTATTTT
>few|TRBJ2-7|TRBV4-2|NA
CASSQNHDGPYEQYF
TGTGCCAGCAGCCAAAATCATGACGGACCCTACGAGCAGTACTTC
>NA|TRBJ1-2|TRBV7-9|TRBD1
CASSSLRGQGVYGYTF
TGTGCCAGCAGCTCACTTAGGGGACAGGGAGTCTATGGCTACACCTTC
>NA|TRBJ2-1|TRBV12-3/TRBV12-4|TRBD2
CASRQAGTSGRLSSYNEQFF
TGTGCCAGCAGACAAGCCGGGACTAGCGGGAGGCTGAGCTCCTACAATGAGCAGTTCTTC
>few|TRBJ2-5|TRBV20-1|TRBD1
CSAIGQGRWETQYF
TGCAGTGCTATAGGACAGGGGAGGTGGGAGACCCAGTACTTC
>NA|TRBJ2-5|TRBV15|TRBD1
CATSRDLPGQGGETQYF
TGTGCCACCAGCAGAGATTTGCCGGGACAGGGTGGAGAGACCCAGTACTTC
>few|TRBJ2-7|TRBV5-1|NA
CASSLAGTQYYEQYF
TGCGCCAGCAGCTTAGCCGGGACACAATACTACGAGCAGTACTTC
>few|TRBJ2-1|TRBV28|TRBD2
CASTPGVSLAVYGNEQFF
TGTGCCAGCACCCCGGGAGTCTCACTAGCGGTTTACGGGAATGAGCAGTTCTTC
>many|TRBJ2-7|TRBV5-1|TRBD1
CASSLALGQGIQYF
TGCGCCAGCAGCTTGGCCCTCGGACAGGGGATCCAGTACTTC
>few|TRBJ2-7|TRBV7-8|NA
CASSPRVGSSYEQYF
TGTGCCAGCAGCCCTAGAGTAGGATCCTCCTACGAGCAGTACTTC
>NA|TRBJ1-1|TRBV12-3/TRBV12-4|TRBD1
CASLTGFSTEAFF
TGTGCCAGCCTGACAGGGTTTAGCACTGAAGCTTTCTTT
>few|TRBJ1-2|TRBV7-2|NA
CASSLDQNYGYTF
TGTGCCAGCAGCTTAGATCAGAACTATGGCTACACCTTC
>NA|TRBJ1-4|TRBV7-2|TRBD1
CASSPEAGTGREKLFF
TGTGCCAGCAGCCCCGAGGCGGGGACAGGGCGAGAAAAACTGTTTTTT
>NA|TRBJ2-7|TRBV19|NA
CATFKRSPYEQYF
TGTGCCACTTTCAAGAGGAGTCCCTACGAGCAGTACTTC
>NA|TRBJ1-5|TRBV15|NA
CATSRGRDTGSPQHF
TGTGCCACCAGCAGAGGACGGGACACTGGATCGCCCCAGCATTTT
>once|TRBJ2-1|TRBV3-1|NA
CASSPGLRAHNEQFF
TGTGCCAGCAGCCCGGGACTTCGGGCCCACAATGAGCAGTTCTTC
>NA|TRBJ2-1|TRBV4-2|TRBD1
CASSQVSGQGLGEQFF
TGTGCCAGCAGCCAAGTCTCGGGACAGGGCTTGGGGGAGCAGTTCTTC
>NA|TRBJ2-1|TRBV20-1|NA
CSAPENLAYNEQFF
TGCAGTGCACCCGAGAATCTAGCATATAATGAGCAGTTCTTC
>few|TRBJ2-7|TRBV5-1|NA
CASSLNTEQYF
TGCGCCAGCAGCTTAAATACCGAGCAGTACTTC
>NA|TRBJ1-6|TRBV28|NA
CASSSGQTDNSPLHF
TGTGCCAGCAGTTCCGGACAGACCGATAATTCACCCCTCCACTTT
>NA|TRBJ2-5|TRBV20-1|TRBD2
CSASSAGGVENEQYF
TGCAGTGCTAGTTCAGCGGGAGGGGTCGAAAATGAGCAGTACTTC
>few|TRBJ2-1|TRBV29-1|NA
CSVEKGGNEQFF
TGCAGCGTTGAAAAGGGTGGCAATGAGCAGTTCTTC
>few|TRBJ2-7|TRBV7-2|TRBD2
CASSLKAGESEQYF
TGTGCCAGCAGCTTAAAAGCGGGAGAAAGCGAGCAGTACTTC
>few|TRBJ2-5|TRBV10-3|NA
CAINTPTQETQYF
TGTGCCATCAATACACCGACCCAAGAGACCCAGTACTTC
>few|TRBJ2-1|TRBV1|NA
CTSDPRRVYNEQFF
TGCACCAGCGACCCACGCCGGGTCTACAATGAGCAGTTCTTC
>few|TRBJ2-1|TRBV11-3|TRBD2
CASRRGAGGINEQFF
TGTGCCAGCAGGAGGGGAGCGGGAGGTATCAATGAGCAGTTCTTC
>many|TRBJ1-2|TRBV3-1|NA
CASTSSGDGYTF
TGTGCCAGCACCTCTTCCGGGGATGGCTACACCTTC
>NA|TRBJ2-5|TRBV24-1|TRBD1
CATSAKRTGGEEETQYF
TGTGCCACCAGTGCAAAAAGGACAGGGGGCGAGGAAGAGACCCAGTACTTC
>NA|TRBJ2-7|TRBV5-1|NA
CASSGGTPGSQYF
TGCGCCAGCAGCGGCGGGACACCGGGCAGCCAGTACTTC
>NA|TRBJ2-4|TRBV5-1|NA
CASSLVRAKNIQYF
TGCGCCAGCAGCTTGGTTAGAGCCAAAAACATTCAGTACTTC
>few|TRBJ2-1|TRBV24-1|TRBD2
CATSGLAGGPNEQFF
TGTGCCACCAGTGGGTTAGCGGGAGGGCCGAATGAGCAGTTCTTC
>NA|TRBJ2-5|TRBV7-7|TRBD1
CASSLASGTGETQYF
TGTGCCAGCAGCTTAGCCTCCGGGACAGGAGAGACCCAGTACTTC
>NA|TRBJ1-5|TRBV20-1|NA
CSARTGNNQPQHF
TGCAGTGCTAGGACGGGGAACAATCAGCCCCAGCATTTT
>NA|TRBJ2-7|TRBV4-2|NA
CASSQRTATYEQYF
TGTGCCAGCAGCCAACGGACAGCAACCTACGAGCAGTACTTC
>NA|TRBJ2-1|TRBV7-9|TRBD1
CASSPRERQGKNEQFF
TGTGCCAGCAGCCCAAGAGAACGACAGGGGAAGAATGAGCAGTTCTTC
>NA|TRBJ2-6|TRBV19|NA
CASRDEGGANVLTF
TGTGCCAGTAGAGATGAAGGCGGGGCCAACGTCCTGACTTTC
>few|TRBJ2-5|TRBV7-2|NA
CASSIQNRGTQYF
TGTGCCAGCAGCATCCAAAACCGGGGGACCCAGTACTTC
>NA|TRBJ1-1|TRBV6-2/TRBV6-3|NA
CASSYNFRRTEAFF
TGTGCCAGCAGTTACAACTTTCGGAGGACTGAAGCTTTCTTT
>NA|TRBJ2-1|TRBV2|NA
CASSELVGDYNEQFF
TGTGCCAGCAGTGAACTTGTGGGGGACTACAATGAGCAGTTCTTC
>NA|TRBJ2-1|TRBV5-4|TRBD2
CASSSGLAGGGNEQFF
TGTGCCAGCAGCTCCGGACTAGCGGGAGGTGGGAATGAGCAGTTCTTC
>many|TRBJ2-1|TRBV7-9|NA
CASSPGHRYNEQFF
TGTGCCAGCAGCCCAGGACATAGGTACAATGAGCAGTTCTTC